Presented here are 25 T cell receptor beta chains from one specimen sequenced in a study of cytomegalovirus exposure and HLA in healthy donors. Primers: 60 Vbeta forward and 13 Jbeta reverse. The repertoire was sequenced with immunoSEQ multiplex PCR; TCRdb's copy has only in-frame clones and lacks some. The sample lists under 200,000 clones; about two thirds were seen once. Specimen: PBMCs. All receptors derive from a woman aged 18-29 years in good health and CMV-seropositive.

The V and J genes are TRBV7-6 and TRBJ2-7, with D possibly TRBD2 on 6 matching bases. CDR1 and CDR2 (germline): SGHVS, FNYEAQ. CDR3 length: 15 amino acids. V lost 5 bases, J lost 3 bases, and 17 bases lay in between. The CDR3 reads CASSARGAGYYEQYF. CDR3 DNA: TGTGCCAGCAGCGCCAGAGGGGCGGGATACTACGAGCAGTACTTC. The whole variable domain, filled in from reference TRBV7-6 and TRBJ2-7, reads GAGVSQSPRYKVTKRGQDVALRCDPISGHVSLYWYRQALGQGPEFLTYFNYEAQQDKSGLPNDRFSAERPEGSISTLTIQRTEQRDSAMYRCASSARGAGYYEQYFGPGTRLTVT.

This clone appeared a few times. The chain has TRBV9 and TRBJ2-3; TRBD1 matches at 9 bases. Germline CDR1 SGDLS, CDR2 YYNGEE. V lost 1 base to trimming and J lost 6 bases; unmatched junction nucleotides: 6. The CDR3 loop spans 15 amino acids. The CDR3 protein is CASSVRVTGGDTQYF. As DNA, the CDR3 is TGTGCCAGCAGCGTACGGGTTACAGGGGGCGATACGCAGTATTTT. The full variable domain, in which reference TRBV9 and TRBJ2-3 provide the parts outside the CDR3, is DSGVTQTPKHLITATGQRVTLRCSPRSGDLSVYWYQQSLDQGLQFLIQYYNGEERAKGNILERFSAQQFPDLHSELNLSSLELGDSALYFCASSVRVTGGDTQYFGPGTRLTVL.

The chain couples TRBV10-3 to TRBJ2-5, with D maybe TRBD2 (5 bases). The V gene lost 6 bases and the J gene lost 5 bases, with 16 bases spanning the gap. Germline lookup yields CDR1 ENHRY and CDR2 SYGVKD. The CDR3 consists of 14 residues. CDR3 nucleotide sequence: TGTGCCATCAGAGGGAAGGTGGGAGACGAGACCCAGTACTTC. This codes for CAIRGKVGDETQYF.

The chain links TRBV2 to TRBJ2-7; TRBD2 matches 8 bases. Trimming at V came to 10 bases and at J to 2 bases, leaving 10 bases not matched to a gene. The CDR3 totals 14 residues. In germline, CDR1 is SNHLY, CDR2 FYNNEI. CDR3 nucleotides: TGTGCCACCGAGCGGGGGCCCACTCCCTACGAGCAGTACTTC. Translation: CATERGPTPYEQYF. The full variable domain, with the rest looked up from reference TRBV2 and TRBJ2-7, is EPEVTQTPSHQVTQMGQEVILRCVPISNHLYFYWYRQILGQKVEFLVSFYNNEISEKSEIFDDQFSVERPDGSNFTLKIRSTKLEDSAMYFCATERGPTPYEQYFGPGTRLTVT.

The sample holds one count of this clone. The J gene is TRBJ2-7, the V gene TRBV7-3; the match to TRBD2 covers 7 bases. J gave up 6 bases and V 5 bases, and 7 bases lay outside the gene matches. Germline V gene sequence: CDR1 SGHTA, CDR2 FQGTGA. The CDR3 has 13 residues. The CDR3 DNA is TGTGCCAGCAGCCCCCAGGGCGGGAGCGAGCAGTACTTC. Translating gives CASSPQGGSEQYF.

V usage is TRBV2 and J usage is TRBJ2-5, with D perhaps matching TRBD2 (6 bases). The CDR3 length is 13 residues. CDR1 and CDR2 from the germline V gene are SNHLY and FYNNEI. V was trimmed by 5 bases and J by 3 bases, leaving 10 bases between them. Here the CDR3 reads CASSSSEEETQYF. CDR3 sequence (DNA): TGTGCCAGCAGTTCTAGCGAGGAAGAGACCCAGTACTTC.

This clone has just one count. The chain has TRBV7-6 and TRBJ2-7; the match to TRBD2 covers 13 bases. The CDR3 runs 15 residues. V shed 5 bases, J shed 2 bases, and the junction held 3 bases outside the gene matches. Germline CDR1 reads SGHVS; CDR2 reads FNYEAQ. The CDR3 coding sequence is TGTGCCAGCAGCGTACTAGCGGGAGGGCCCTACGAGCAGTACTTC. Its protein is CASSVLAGGPYEQYF.

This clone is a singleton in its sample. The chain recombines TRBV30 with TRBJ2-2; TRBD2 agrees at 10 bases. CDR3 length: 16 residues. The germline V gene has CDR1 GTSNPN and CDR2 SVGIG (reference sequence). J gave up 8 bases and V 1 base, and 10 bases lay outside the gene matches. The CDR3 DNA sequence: TGTGCCTGGAGTGCGCCGATAGCGGGGGGCCCTGGGGAGCTGTTTTTT. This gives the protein CAWSAPIAGGPGELFF.

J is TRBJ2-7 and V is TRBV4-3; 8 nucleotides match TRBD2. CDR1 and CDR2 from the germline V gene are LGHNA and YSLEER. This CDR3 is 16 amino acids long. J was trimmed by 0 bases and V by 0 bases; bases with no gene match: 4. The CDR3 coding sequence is TGCGCCAGCAGCCAAGATGCGGGGGGAAGCTCCTACGAGCAGTACTTC. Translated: CASSQDAGGSSYEQYF.

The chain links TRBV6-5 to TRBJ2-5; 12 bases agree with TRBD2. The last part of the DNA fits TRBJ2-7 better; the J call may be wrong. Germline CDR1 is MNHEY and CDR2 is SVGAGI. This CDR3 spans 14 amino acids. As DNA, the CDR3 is TGTGCCAGCAGGACTAGCGGGAGCTTCTACGAGCAGTACTTC. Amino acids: CASRTSGSFYEQYF.

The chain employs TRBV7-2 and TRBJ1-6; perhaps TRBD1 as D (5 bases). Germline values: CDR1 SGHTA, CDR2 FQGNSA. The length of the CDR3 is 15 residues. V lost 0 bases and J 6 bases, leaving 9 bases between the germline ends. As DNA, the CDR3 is TGTGCCAGCAGCTTAGCCGGGGGGTTTAATTCACCCCTCCACTTT. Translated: CASSLAGGFNSPLHF.

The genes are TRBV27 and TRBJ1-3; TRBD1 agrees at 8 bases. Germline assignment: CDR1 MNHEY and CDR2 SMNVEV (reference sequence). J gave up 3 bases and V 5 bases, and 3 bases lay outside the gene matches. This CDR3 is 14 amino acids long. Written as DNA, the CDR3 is TGTGCCAGCAGTAGGACAGGGAATGGAAACACCATATATTTT. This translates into CASSRTGNGNTIYF.

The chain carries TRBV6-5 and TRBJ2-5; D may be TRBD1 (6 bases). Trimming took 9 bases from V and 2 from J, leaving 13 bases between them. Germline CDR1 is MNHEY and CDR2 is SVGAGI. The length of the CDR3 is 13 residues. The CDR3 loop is CASTGPTQETQYF. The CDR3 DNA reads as TGTGCCAGTACAGGGCCGACTCAAGAGACCCAGTACTTC.

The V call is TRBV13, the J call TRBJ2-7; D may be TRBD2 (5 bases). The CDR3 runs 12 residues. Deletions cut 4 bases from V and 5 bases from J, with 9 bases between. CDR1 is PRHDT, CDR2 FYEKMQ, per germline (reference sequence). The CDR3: CASSSRVNEQYF. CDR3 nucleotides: TGTGCCAGCAGCTCGAGGGTAAACGAGCAGTACTTC.

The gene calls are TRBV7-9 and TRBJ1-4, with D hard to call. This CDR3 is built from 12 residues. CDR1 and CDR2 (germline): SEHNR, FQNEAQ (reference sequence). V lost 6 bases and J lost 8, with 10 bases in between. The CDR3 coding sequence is TGTGCCAGCAGGATCGAGCGGGAAAAACTGTTTTTT. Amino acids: CASRIEREKLFF.

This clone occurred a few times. CDR3 DNA sequence: TGTGCCAGCAGTGAAGAGGGGGGGATGGGCGAGCAGTACTTC. Amino acid sequence: CASSEEGGMGEQYF. This chain uses TRBV6-4 with TRBJ2-7, with D maybe TRBD2 (7 bases). Germline V lookup: CDR1 MRHNA, CDR2 SNTAGT. V shed 3 bases and J shed 6 bases, with 15 bases lying between them. The CDR3 runs to 14 residues.

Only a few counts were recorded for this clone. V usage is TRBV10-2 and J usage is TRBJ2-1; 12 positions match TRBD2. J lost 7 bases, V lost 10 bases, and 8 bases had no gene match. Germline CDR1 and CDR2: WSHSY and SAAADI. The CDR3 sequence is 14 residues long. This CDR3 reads CATLAGGPRNEQFF. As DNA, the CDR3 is TGCGCCACGCTAGCGGGAGGGCCGAGGAATGAGCAGTTCTTC.

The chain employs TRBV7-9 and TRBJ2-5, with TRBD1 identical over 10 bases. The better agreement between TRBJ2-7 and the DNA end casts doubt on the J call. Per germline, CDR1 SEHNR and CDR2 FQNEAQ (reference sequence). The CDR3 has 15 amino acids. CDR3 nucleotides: TGTGCCAGCAGCTTAGGTGTTGGGACAGGGGACGAGCAGTACTTC. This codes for CASSLGVGTGDEQYF.

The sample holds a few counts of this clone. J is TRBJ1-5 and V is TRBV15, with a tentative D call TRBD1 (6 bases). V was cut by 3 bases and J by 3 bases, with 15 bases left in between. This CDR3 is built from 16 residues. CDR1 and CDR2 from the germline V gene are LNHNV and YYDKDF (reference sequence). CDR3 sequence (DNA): TGTGCCACCAGCAGGGACCGTAGGGGGAACAATCAGCCCCAGCATTTT. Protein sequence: CATSRDRRGNNQPQHF.

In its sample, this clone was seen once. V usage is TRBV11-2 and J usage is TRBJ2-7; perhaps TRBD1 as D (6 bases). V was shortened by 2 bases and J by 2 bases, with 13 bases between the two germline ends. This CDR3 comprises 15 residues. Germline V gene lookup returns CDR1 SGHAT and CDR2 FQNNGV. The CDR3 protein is CASSLTWDNAYEQYF. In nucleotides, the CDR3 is TGTGCCAGCAGCTTAACATGGGACAACGCCTACGAGCAGTACTTC.

DNA for the CDR3: TGTGCCAGCAGCTTAGGTAGTGGAAACACCATATATTTT. Its translation is CASSLGSGNTIYF. The rearrangement joins TRBV7-9 to TRBJ1-3; the D is unclear. V lost 1 base and J lost 3, with 4 bases in between. Germline V gene sequence: CDR1 SEHNR, CDR2 FQNEAQ (reference sequence). The CDR3 is made up of 13 amino acids.

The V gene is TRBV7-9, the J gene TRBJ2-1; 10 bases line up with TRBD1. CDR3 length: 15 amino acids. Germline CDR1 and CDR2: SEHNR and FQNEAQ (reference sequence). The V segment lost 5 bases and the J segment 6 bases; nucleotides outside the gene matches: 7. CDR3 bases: TGTGCCAGCAGCGGCGACAGGGGGCGCGTCAATGAGCAGTTCTTC. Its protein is CASSGDRGRVNEQFF.

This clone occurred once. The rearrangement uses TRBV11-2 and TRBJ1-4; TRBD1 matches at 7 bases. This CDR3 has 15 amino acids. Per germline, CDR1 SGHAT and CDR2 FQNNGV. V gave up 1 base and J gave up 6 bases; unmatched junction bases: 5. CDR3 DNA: TGTGCCAGCAGCTTAGGACAGGGTCTATATGAAAAACTGTTTTTT. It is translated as CASSLGQGLYEKLFF.

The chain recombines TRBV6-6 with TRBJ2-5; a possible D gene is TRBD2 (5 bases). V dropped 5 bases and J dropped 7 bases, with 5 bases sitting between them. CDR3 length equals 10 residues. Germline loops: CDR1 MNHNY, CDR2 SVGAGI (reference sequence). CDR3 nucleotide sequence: TGTGCCAGCAGTCGGGGGACCCAGTACTTC. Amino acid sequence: CASSRGTQYF.

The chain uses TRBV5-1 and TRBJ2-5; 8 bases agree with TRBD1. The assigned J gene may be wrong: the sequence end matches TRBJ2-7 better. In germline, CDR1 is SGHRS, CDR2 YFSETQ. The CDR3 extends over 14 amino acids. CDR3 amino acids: CASRNDRGPYEQYF. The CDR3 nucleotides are TGCGCCAGCAGGAACGACAGGGGTCCCTACGAGCAGTACTTC.